The TCR beta chain under discussion was sequenced for a study of cytomegalovirus exposure and HLA in healthy donors (dated by TCRdb to 2016 to 2017). Notes on the research overall: According to an earlier analysis of a few hundred of the donors, about 190 million T cells yielded some 110 million unique TCR beta sequences and 276 Gb of sequence data. About 300 gigabases of sequencing data and approximately 93 million unique TCR sequences were included in an early release covering roughly 700 HLA-typed donors. Among the approximately 400 genotyped donors, about 83% belonged to the genetic ancestry cluster associated with self-reported Caucasian donors. The study aimed to test whether signatures of past pathogen exposure could be identified by cataloging public T cell receptors. The study used immunosequencing to profile the T cell repertoires of around 600 subjects and linked those repertoires to cytomegalovirus serostatus. Along with the roughly 700-subject first cohort, a separate validation cohort of over 90 different subjects was used. High-throughput TCR immunosequencing, statistical association of individual TCRs with disease status, and machine learning were combined to predict cytomegalovirus infection status. In a later analysis, previously published TCR beta repertoires from 670 or so donors were re-analyzed and high-resolution HLA genotyping was added so that TCR occurrence patterns could be studied. Rather than using new phenotypic data, the later analysis identified candidate immune exposures from TCR beta sequences and from how often those sequences occurred across donors. In an earlier analysis of roughly 540 of the donors, high-throughput TCR beta sequencing was used to judge whether each TCR beta V gene segment behaved as functional or pseudogenic. Donor age, sex, ethnicity and CMV serostatus were compiled together with the repertoire data. Genome-wide SNP genotypes for about 65% of the roughly 670 donors were used in a later genetic analysis, which treated that subset as a discovery cohort. Every repertoire in the discovery cohort had been generated on one and the same sequencing platform. Class I and class II HLA loci were covered by the typing at four-digit resolution. Typing coverage varied by locus: roughly 629-630 donors for A, B, C, DRB1 and DQB1; roughly 510 for DQA1; more than 600 for DPA1; approximately 450 for DPB1. Because of strong linkage in the cohort, roughly five DR-DQ haplotypes were treated as single units for association and clustering. Across under 500 genotyped donors of the cohort, an average of roughly 250,000 unique TCR beta nucleotide sequences per donor were sequenced, and roughly a sixth of those sequences were non-productive. Points the paper makes about the study in general: The classifier was reported to diagnose cytomegalovirus status with high specificity and sensitivity in both the original cohort and the validation cohort. A further reported finding was that TCR beta sequences accurately predicted the HLA-A and HLA-B alleles for most subjects in the first cohort. Correlated functional status among segregating V segments might be attributable to linkage disequilibrium, but an unknown experimental factor could not be ruled out. V-gene and J-gene trimming of TCR beta chains was associated with a missense DCLRE1C variant in a later genetic analysis, and the association was replicated in an independent cohort. A later analysis found that most CMV-associated TCR beta chains appeared HLA-restricted, with HLA associations seemingly driven largely by CMV exposure. In a later analysis, several top co-occurrence clusters were reported to appear linked to parvovirus B19, influenza, CMV and Epstein-Barr virus. An earlier analysis of some 590 of the donors showed that most TCR beta V segments appeared in productive rearrangements either about 90% or about 30% of the time, which broadly matched IMGT annotations. The only immune exposure information available for the cohort was CMV serostatus. Only TCR beta chains were sequenced in this cohort, and the absence of alpha or paired-chain data limited detectable features. A total of 150 to 200 TCR beta chains were listed by the study as associated with cytomegalovirus. In vitro tests confirmed that a few of the cytomegalovirus-associated TCR beta chains recognize cytomegalovirus antigens. A later genetic analysis reported fewer N-insertions in productive TCRs among donors in an Asian-associated ancestry cluster than the approximately 700-donor mean. Presence/absence analyses assumed roughly uniform sequencing depth across donors, an assumption that may not hold. Compared with equally common non-associated chains, HLA-associated TCR beta chains in a later analysis were more clonally expanded and had lower generation probabilities. Assigning TCR associations to individual alleles was difficult when HLA alleles, especially DR and DQ, strongly co-occurred. Because HLA typing was unavailable for some donors at each locus, only the typed subset was used in association tests. Around 16 rarely observed V segments, including chromosome 9 orphons, were excluded from the earlier analysis of about 500 of the donors because counts were too low. A later analysis associated about 18,000 TCR beta sequences with specific HLA alleles at a false discovery rate of 0.05. While some public TCRs were present in many individuals, most TCR sequences turned up only very rarely across donors. The 87-base-pair reads could not distinguish some IMGT-functional V segments, including TRBV6-2 and TRBV6-3, so those segments were excluded. A later analysis found that TCR association rates varied across HLA loci, with DRB1 alleles showing the most associated TCRs and HLA-C alleles the fewest. The authors suggested that the approach could potentially be extended to other disease states and immunological phenotypes. A cluster of highly shared sequence variants was judged likely to represent a technical artifact of the sequencing pipeline.

The CDR3 numbers 14 residues from cysteine through phenylalanine. The CDR3 DNA has 42 bases and is translated from base 1. The junction carries 12 bases between V and J, which are trimmed by 2 bases and 4 bases respectively. CDR1 and CDR2, per the germline V gene, are SGDLS and YYNGEE. The cohort consisted of approximately 690 healthy bone marrow donors. At the time of sampling, all cohort members were nominally healthy, though unrecorded immune exposures were likely present. The donor was CMV seropositive and was included in the group of approximately 310 seropositive cohort members. Each donor provided a peripheral blood sample, and peripheral blood mononuclear cells were used for TCR beta sequencing. Genomic DNA was extracted from the blood cell samples with the Qiagen DNeasy Blood Extraction Kit. Of note for this clone: Its antigen is currently not known. No much larger clone is present one base from it, and per-base qualities are unavailable.

The library came from the immunoSEQ multiplex PCR assay. A mixture of 60 forward primers for TCR Vbeta segments and 13 reverse primers for TCR Jbeta segments was used in the multiplex PCR. The CDR3 region of rearranged TCR beta genes was amplified from genomic DNA by a multiplex PCR assay. The amplified TCR beta libraries were sequenced on the Illumina HiSeq System as 87-base-pair reads. Regarding the original processing steps: A later analysis counted tens of millions of unique TCR beta chains across the 690 or so repertoires, and roughly 11 million of these chains were shared by at least two donors. A nearest-neighbor algorithm error-corrected the raw reads and collapsed the reads into unique sequences, merging closely related sequences to remove PCR and sequencing errors. Alignment of CDR3 sequences to IMGT reference sequences was used to assign V, D and J gene segments. For a sequence to be retained, at least a six-nucleotide match to both a V gene segment and a J gene segment was required. A rearrangement was called productive if the CDR3 had no stop codons and remained in frame with V and J, and every other rearrangement was called non-productive. Following IMGT convention, CDR3 was defined as the stretch from the second conserved V-encoded cysteine to the conserved J-encoded phenylalanine. The earlier analysis of some 540 of the donors excluded any sequence lacking an unambiguous match to a single V gene segment. An earlier analysis of a few hundred of the donors classified V segments as functional when productive rearrangements were above 56.7% and as segregating when the standard deviation between donors was above 5%. A statistical classification framework was developed to diagnose cytomegalovirus status using the catalog of TCR beta chain sequences. V and J gene assignment, in a later analysis, came from comparing TCR nucleotide sequences with IMGT/GENE-DB human TR gene sequences. Using the TCRdist pipeline, a later analysis assigned CDR3 sequences along with most-parsimonious VDJ recombination scenarios. In a later analysis, each TCR beta chain was defined by its CDR3 amino acid sequence together with its V-gene family, and reads without a unique V-gene family were excluded. As a way to deal with suspected cross-contamination and a sequencing artifact, a later analysis dropped approximately 590 nucleotide sequences that were highly shared and had low generation probability. In a later analysis, a clonal expansion index was calculated for each public chain from normalized within-repertoire ranks of inferred template counts. In a later analysis, generation probabilities were computed with a VDJ recombination model fitted to out-of-frame rearrangements, and the resulting probabilities were checked against IGoR. In a later analysis, TCR-TCR, TCR-HLA and TCR-CMV co-occurrence was scored with hypergeometric tests, and a repertoire-size bias correction was applied to TCR pairs. To estimate false discovery rates, a later analysis permuted the HLA or CMV assignments 20 times. In a later analysis, co-occurring TCRs were grouped with DBSCAN, and TCRdist sequence similarity was added when clustering was performed within HLA-allele-positive subsets. Repertoires with fewer than 30,000 or more than 120,000 public chains, plus five repertoires with anomalous nucleotide sharing, were excluded from co-occurrence clustering. TCRdb limited this immuneACCESS table to in-frame rearrangements with V and J called. A share of clones is missing; checked studies link under half to unresolved V genes, and the rest is unexplained. The V and J calls and clone size are taken from that table; D and trimming were inferred from the DNA. For this sample there are 95,000 to 150,000 clones; more than 75% appear just once. The ten largest clonotypes hold about 13% of the sample.

The receptor was isolated from a woman in her sixties in good health and CMV-seropositive. The V and J segments used are TRBV9 and TRBJ1-1; the D region possibly corresponds to TRBD1 (6 bases align). The specimen was PBMCs. In nucleotide form, the sequence is TGTGCCAGCAGCGTTACAGGGACCCCCACTGAAGCTTTCTTT. It codes for CASSVTGTPTEAFF. The reference TRBV9 and TRBJ1-1 proteins fill in what lies around the CDR3, so the full variable domain reads DSGVTQTPKHLITATGQRVTLRCSPRSGDLSVYWYQQSLDQGLQFLIQYYNGEERAKGNILERFSAQQFPDLHSELNLSSLELGDSALYFCASSVTGTPTEAFFGQGTRLTVV.